Here is one TCR beta chain with its context. Its antigen is unknown. The junction does not match germline at one end; this may be a read error. The data are from a study of tumor and adjacent non-tumor tissue in lung cancer. In the study overall: The patients, roughly eleven men and 4 to 6 women, were about 30 to 85 with stage I to III disease.

Study outcomes and limitations: Shorter survival was associated with higher TCR diversity in tumors. Tumor repertoires had a smaller top 100 clone share than normal lung.

Three rounds of nested PCR, following a modified ARM-PCR protocol, produced the TCRbeta library. TCRdb re-derived calls from the multiplex PCR reads in MiXCR, one entry per CDR3 protein. The sample carries 65,000 to 95,000 distinct CDR3 sequences, around 65% recorded once. This sample's RNA came from whole unsorted tissue. Chemotherapy-naive patients with new lung cancer underwent thoracic surgery in China, August–November 2014. Germline V gives CDR1 LGHNA, CDR2 YNFKEQ. The CDR3 spans 16 residues. This clonotype originated in a woman aged 70 to 79 with non-small cell lung cancer. The rearrangement uses TRBV4-2 and TRBJ2-2; D remains ambiguous. The sequenced material came from lung tumor tissue. The CDR3 sequence is CASNQDPLVQGGELFF. CDR3 in DNA: TGTGCCAGCAACCAAGACCCACTGGTACAAGGCGGGGAGCTGTTTTTT.